This TCR beta chain was recorded in a study of OX40 agonist ivuxolimab in advanced cancers. Regarding the study in general: Ivuxolimab was an agonistic, fully human IgG2 monoclonal antibody directed against OX40 (CD134), a costimulatory receptor. Three dose-escalation patients achieved partial responses, one with hepatocellular carcinoma and two with cutaneous melanoma. Among the roughly 50 dose-escalation patients, about 20 had hepatocellular carcinoma, roughly 15 melanoma, 9 renal cell carcinoma and 9 head and neck cancer. Peripheral TCRbeta sequencing aimed to test whether ivuxolimab altered TCR sequence diversity and caused clonal T-cell expansion. Intravenous ivuxolimab was administered to patients every 2 weeks at six dose levels: 0.01, 0.1, 0.3, 1.5, 3 and 10 mg/kg. A male proportion of roughly 80% and a mean age of approximately 60 years, ranging from roughly 23 to 79, were recorded for the dose-escalation cohort. The paper describes the monotherapy dose-escalation part (N of about 47 patients) of the phase I trial of ivuxolimab. Patients were allowed to have had prior anti-PD-1, anti-PD-L1 or anti-CTLA-4 therapy, and around two fifths of the dose-escalation patients had been treated with checkpoint inhibitors.

Genomic DNA was extracted from sorted cells for sequencing of the TCRbeta CDR3 region. The immunoSEQ Assay was used to sequence the TCRbeta CDR3 regions. Entries here come from immuneACCESS through TCRdb and include only in-frame sequences with V and J called. Some clones fail to appear in such tables; in the studies checked, an unresolved V gene covers under half of the shortfall, and the cause of the remainder is unknown. For this sample there are roughly 70,000 clones; about nine tenths appear just once. Of the sample, approximately 2.5% falls within the top ten clones. A note on this clone: The target of this receptor is not known. Base qualities are not at hand, and no much larger clone is one base apart.

The trial excluded patients who had a history of autoimmune disease or who were on systemic immunosuppression. Peripheral blood for TCR sequencing was collected from all dose cohorts at baseline, on cycle 4 day 1, and on cycle 7 day 1. The samples were drawn from a first-in-human, open-label, multicenter phase I dose-escalation trial of ivuxolimab. Adults with locally advanced or metastatic head and neck squamous cell, hepatocellular, melanoma or renal cell carcinoma were enrolled in the trial. Before TCR sequencing, CD4+ and CD8+ T cells were separately sorted from peripheral blood. The CDR3, cysteine through phenylalanine, is 16 amino acids long. The DNA shown is the 48-base CDR3, in frame from base 1. At the junction V is shortened by 0 bases and J by 0 bases, with 7 bases in between. Via the germline V gene, CDR1 is SGHRS and CDR2 YFSETQ. General conclusions and limits of the study: In the 0.1-3.0 mg/kg groups, partial responders were among the patients with the lowest normalized peripheral clonal expansion, particularly in CD8+ T cells. After ivuxolimab, more expanded clones were found on average in CD8+ T cells than in CD4+ T cells. The antigen specificity of the clonally expanded peripheral T cells was not determined. Low levels of normalized T-cell clonal expansion were also shown by some nonresponding patients. At doses of 0.1 to 3.0 mg/kg, clonal expansion of both CD4+ and CD8+ T cells in blood was seen between baseline and week 6.

The receptor comes from an adult with an advanced solid tumor such as melanoma, head and neck, liver or kidney cancer. Recombination joined TRBV5-1 with TRBJ2-6; the D gene assignment is ambiguous. The sample was CD4+ or CD8+ T cells sorted from blood, taken in a trial of the OX40 agonist ivuxolimab. The CDR3 amino acid sequence is: CASSLADHSGANVLTF. The nucleotides read TGCGCCAGCAGCTTGGCCGATCACTCTGGGGCCAACGTCCTGACTTTC.